This paragraph covers one T cell receptor beta chain sequence. The antigen it binds to is not known. At one end the junction does not follow the germline gene, possibly because of a read error. This record belongs to a study of shared clonotypes between healthy human individuals (dated by TCRdb to 2020 to 2022). Broadly, across the study: The cohort included three men and a couple of women between 18 and 49 years of age. To estimate repertoire size and how much clonotype sharing occurs between individuals, the study deeply sequenced the blood TCR repertoires of a handful of healthy adults. Different laboratories and diverse techniques were used to prepare libraries and sequence TCR repertoires, to increase sequencing depth and limit assay-specific biases. Each donor's leukapheresis produced roughly between about 0.9 and 9.5 billion PBMCs.

From a lookup of the germline V gene, CDR1 and CDR2 are MGHDK and SYGVNS. CDR3 length: 10 amino acids, cysteine to phenylalanine. Left in the record is the CDR3 DNA by itself, 30 bases read in frame from the first base. Donors were healthy HIV-negative adults with no recently reported acute infections or vaccinations. All donors were Caucasian adults living in Nashville, Tennessee, USA. In the unsorted samples, 70 million to 90 million PBMCs were counted, and genomic DNA was extracted using the QIAamp DNA Blood Mini kit. After blood collection by leukapheresis, PBMCs were isolated using Ficoll-Histopaque density gradient centrifugation and then cryopreserved in the vapor phase of liquid nitrogen. Overall study outcomes, separate from this receptor: The genetic and exposure-history diversity represented was limited by the small number of donors. Based on pairwise subsampling, the degree of clonotype sharing among donors was expected to be affected by sequencing depth. Sampling was limited to blood, and TCR repertoires in tissue likely differ from TCR repertoires in blood.

Using the deep immunoSEQ assay, multiplex PCR amplified TCR CDR3 regions from genomic DNA. Extracted genomic DNA from each cell subset was distributed evenly across all wells of several immunoSEQ 96-well plates, and each plate was treated as a replicate. For unsorted PBMC, each replicate PCR was loaded with approximately 0.3 ug genomic DNA, equivalent to about 33,000 T cell genomes. Ten immunoSEQ deep assay plates were used to sequence the unsorted PBMC genomic DNA. The purified libraries were quantified using a Qubit 3.0 fluorometer, sized with a Bioanalyzer 2100, and then quantified again using the KAPA Library Quantification kit. Every immunoSEQ 96-well plate was sequenced on a dedicated single-read 150-cycle Illumina NextSeq 550 flow cell. The authors' pipeline ran thus. The immunoSEQ output contained only junctional sequences without quality scores, so filtering could not match that applied to full-length reads. To assign V/J genes and CDR3, sequences were annotated against IMGT germline references using PyIR, a Python wrapper for IgBLAST v1.9. Reads were filtered out if the reads had weak V/J assignments (E-value above 1e-6), no CDR3, stop codons, out-of-frame junctions, or ambiguous translated residues. A V3J clonotype was defined by an identical inferred V gene, J gene, and CDR3 amino acid sequence. Percentage overlap between repertoires was computed as shared unique clonotypes divided by the size of the smaller repertoire. RTK rarefaction, the Chao1 estimator, and Recon v2.1 estimates of unobserved clonotypes were used to assess repertoire richness. TCRdb mirrors the immuneACCESS table, restricted to in-frame sequences. Some clones are absent from its copies; in checked studies, under half trace to an unresolved V gene, and the reason for the others is unknown. V and J calls plus clone size are reproduced from that table; the DNA served to infer D and trimming. The sample profile shows 500,000 to 650,000 clones; around 80% of them were found once. The top ten hold approximately 12% of the sample.

The V and J segments used are TRBV25-1 and TRBJ2-1; no D gene call is confident. Sequencing was done on a sample of PBMCs. The TCR comes from a woman aged 40-49 years in good health. Some clones in this sample may be carry-over from other donors' samples. The DNA reads TGTGCCAGCGGTGACAATGAGCAGTTCTTC. Protein translation: CASGDNEQFF.